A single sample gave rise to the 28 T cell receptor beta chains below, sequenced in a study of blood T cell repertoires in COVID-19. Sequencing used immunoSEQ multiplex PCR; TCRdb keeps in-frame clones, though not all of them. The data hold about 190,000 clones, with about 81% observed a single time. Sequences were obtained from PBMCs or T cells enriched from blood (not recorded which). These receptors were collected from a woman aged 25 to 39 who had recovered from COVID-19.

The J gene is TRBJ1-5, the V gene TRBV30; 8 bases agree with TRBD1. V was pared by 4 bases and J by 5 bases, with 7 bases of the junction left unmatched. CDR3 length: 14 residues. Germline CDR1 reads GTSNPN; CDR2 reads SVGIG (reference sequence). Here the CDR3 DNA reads TGTGCCTGGAAGGGGCAGGGGGCCCATCAGCCCCAGCATTTT. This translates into CAWKGQGAHQPQHF.

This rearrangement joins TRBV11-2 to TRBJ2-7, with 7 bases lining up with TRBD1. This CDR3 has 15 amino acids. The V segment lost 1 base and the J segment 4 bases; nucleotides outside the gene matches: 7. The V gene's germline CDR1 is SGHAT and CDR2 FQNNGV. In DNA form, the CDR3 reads TGTGCCAGCAGCTTAGCTCCCACAGGGGTATACGAGCAGTACGTC. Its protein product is CASSLAPTGVYEQYV.

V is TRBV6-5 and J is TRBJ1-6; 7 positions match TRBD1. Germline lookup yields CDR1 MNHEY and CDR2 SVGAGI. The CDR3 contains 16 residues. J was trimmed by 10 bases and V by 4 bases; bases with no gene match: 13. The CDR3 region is CASSSPGQTRGSPLHF. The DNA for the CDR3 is TGTGCCAGCAGTTCACCGGGACAGACGAGAGGATCACCCCTCCACTTT.

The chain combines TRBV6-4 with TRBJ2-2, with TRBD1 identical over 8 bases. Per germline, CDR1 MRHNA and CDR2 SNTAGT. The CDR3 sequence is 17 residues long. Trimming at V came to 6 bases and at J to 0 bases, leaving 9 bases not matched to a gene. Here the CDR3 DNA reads TGTGCCAGCAGCTTCTCTGCAGGGGGCGCGAACACCGGGGAGCTGTTTTTT. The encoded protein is CASSFSAGGANTGELFF.

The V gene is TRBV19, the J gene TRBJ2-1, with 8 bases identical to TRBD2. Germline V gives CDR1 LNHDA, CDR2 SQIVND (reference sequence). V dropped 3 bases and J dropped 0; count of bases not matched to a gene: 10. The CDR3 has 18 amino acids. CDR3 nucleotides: TGTGCCAGTAGTATCGGGAGGGCCGCCAAGGGCTCCTACAATGAGCAGTTCTTC. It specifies CASSIGRAAKGSYNEQFF.

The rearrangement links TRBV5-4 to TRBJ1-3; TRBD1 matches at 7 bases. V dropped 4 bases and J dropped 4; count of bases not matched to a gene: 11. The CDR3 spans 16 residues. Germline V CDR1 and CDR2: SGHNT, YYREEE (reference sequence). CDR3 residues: CASSVKTGADGNTIYF. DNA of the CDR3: TGTGCCAGCAGCGTGAAAACAGGGGCGGACGGAAACACCATATATTTT.

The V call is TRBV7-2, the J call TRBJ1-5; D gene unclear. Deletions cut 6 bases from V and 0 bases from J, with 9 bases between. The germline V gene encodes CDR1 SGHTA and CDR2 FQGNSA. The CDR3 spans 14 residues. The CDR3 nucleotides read TGTGCCAGCAGAGAAGGACTTAGCAATCAGCCCCAGCATTTT. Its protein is CASREGLSNQPQHF.

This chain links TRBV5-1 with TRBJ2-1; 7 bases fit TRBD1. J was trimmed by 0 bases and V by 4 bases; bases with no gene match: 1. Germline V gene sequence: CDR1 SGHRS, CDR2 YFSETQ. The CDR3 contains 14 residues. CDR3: CASSRDSSYNEQFF. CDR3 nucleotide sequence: TGCGCCAGCAGCCGGGACAGCTCCTACAATGAGCAGTTCTTC.

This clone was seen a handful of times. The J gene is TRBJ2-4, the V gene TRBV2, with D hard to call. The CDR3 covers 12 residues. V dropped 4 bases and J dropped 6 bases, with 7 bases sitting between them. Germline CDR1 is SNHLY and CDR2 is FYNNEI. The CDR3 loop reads CASSGQLNIQYF. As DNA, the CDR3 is TGTGCCAGCAGTGGGCAGTTAAACATTCAGTACTTC.

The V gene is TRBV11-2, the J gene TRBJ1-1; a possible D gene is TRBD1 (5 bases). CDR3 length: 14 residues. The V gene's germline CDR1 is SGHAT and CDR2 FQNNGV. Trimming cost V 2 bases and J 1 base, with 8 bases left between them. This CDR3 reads CASSLLGENTEAFF. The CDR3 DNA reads TGTGCCAGCAGCTTATTAGGGGAGAACACTGAAGCTTTCTTT.

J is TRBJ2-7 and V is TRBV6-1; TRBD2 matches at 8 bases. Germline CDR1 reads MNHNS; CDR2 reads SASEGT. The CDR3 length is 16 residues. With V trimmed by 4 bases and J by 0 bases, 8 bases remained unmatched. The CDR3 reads CASSVVFSGGSYEQYF. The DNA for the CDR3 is TGTGCCAGCAGTGTAGTGTTCAGCGGGGGCTCCTACGAGCAGTACTTC.

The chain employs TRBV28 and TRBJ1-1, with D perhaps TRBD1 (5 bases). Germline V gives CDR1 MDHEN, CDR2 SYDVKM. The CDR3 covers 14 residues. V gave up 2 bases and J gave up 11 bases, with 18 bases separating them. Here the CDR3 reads CASSLAGPYLKAFF. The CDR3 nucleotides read TGTGCCAGCAGTTTAGCAGGGCCGTATCTGAAGGCTTTCTTT.

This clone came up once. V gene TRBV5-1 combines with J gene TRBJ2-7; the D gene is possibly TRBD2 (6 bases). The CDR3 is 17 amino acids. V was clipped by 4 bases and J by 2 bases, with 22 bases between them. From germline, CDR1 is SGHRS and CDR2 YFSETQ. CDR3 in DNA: TGCGCCAGCAGCCTGACCGGGACTCCCCTTCGTCCCTACGAGCAGTACTTC. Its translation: CASSLTGTPLRPYEQYF.

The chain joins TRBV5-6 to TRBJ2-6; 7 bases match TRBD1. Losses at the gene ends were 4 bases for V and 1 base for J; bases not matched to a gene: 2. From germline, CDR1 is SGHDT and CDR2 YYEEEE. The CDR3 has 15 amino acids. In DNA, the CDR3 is TGTGCCAGCAGCCGACAGGGTTCTGGGGCCAACGTCCTGACTTTC. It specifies CASSRQGSGANVLTF.

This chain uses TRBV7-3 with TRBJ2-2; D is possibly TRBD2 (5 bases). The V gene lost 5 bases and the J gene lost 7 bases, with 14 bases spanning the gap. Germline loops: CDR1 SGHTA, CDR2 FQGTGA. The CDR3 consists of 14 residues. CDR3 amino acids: CASSPRGPGGELFF. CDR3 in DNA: TGTGCCAGCAGCCCGCGAGGGCCGGGCGGGGAGCTGTTTTTT.

CDR3 nucleotide sequence: TGTGCCAGCAGCCAAGTCAGCGGCGAGCAGTACGTC. Protein sequence: CASSQVSGEQYV. The V call is TRBV3-1 (or the pseudogene TRBV3-2), the J call TRBJ2-7, with TRBD2 as a possible D gene (5 bases). Trimming shortened V by 1 base and J by 6 bases, and 7 bases separated the two germline ends. Germline CDR1 LGHDT, CDR2 YNNKEL (reference sequence). This CDR3 has 12 residues.

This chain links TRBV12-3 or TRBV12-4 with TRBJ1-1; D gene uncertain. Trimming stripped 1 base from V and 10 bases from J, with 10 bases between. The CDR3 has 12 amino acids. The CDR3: CASSLVDAGAFF. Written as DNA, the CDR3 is TGTGCCAGCAGTTTAGTGGATGCGGGAGCTTTCTTT.

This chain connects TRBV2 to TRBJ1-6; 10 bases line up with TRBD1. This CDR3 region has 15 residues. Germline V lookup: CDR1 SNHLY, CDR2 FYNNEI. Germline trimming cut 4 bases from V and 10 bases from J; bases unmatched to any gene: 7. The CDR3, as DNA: TGTGCCAGCAGTGGACAGGGGGCGGAAGGCTCACCCCTCCACTTT. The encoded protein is CASSGQGAEGSPLHF.

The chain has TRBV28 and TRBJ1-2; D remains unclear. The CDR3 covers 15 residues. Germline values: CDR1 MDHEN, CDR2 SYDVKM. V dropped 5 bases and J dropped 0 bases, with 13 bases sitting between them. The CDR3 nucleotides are TGTGCCAGCAGTGCGATATACCGAACTAACTATGGCTACACCTTC. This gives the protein CASSAIYRTNYGYTF.

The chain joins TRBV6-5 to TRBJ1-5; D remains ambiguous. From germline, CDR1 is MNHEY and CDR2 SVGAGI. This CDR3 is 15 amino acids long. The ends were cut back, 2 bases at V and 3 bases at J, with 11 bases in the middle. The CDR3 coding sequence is TGTGCCAGCAGTTACGACCGTGGGCCCAATCAGCCCCAGCATTTT. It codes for CASSYDRGPNQPQHF.

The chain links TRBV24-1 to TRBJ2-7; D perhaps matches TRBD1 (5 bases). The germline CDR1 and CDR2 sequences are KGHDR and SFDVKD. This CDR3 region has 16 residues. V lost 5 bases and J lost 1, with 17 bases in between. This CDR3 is CATSVGSAGLSYEQYF. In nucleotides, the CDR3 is TGTGCCACCAGTGTTGGCTCGGCAGGGTTGTCCTACGAGCAGTACTTC.

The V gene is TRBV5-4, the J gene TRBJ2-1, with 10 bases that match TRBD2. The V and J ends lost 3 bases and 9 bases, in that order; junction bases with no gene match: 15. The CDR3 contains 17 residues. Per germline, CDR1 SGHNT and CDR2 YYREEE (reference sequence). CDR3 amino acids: CASSSRAPSGSSGEQFF. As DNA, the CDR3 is TGTGCCAGCAGCTCCCGAGCTCCTAGCGGGAGTTCAGGTGAGCAGTTCTTC.

The CDR3 is CASSLASGRQETQYF. The CDR3 nucleotides are TGCGCCAGCAGCTTGGCTAGCGGGAGGCAAGAGACCCAGTACTTC. This rearrangement joins TRBV5-1 to TRBJ2-5; 11 bases match TRBD2. Germline CDR1 SGHRS, CDR2 YFSETQ. This CDR3 contains 15 residues. The junction had 0 bases not matched to a gene; V was cut back by 0 bases and J by 2 bases.

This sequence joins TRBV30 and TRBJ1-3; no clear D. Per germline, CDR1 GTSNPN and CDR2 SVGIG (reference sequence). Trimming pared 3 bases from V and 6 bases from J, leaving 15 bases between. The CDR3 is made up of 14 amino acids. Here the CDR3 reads CAWRVGGPVNTIYF. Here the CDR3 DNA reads TGTGCCTGGAGGGTGGGAGGGCCCGTAAACACCATATATTTT.

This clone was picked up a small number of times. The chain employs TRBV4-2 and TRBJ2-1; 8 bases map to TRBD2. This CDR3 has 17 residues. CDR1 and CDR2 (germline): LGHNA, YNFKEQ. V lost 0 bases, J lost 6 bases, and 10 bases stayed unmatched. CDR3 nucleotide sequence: TGTGCCAGCAGCCAAGATATAGGGAGCGGGAGATCCAATGAGCAGTTCTTC. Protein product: CASSQDIGSGRSNEQFF.

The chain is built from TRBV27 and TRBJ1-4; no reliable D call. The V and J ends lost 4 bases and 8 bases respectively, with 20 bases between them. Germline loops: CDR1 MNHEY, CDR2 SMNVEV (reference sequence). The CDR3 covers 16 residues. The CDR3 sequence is CASSYTLLGGGEKLFF. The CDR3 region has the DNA TGTGCCAGCAGTTATACCCTTCTTGGCGGTGGCGAAAAACTGTTTTTT.

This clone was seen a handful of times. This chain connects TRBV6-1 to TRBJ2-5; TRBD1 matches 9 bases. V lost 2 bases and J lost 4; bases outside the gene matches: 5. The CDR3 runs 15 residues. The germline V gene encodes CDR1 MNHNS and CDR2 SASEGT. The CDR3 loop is CASSENRGQLETQYF. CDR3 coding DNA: TGTGCCAGCAGTGAAAACAGGGGGCAATTAGAGACCCAGTACTTC.

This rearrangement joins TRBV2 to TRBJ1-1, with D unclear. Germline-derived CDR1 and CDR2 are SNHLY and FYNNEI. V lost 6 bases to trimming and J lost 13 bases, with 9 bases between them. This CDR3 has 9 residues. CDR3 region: CASSQAFFF. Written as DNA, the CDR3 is TGTGCCAGCAGCCAGGCCTTTTTCTTT.